The clone carrying this TCR beta chain turned up a few times. Its specificity is unknown. These data originate in a study of identical twins. Regarding the study as a whole: In drawing conclusions, the study used cross-sectional statistical analysis and did not follow the same donors. There is a chance that invariant MAIT and iNKT cells partially muddied zero-insertion analyses. Twin pairs' shared out-of-frame alpha sequences were enriched in low generation probability. Sequences that were beta out-of-frame showed weaker excess twin sharing.

One entry per CDR3 protein results from TCRdb running MiXCR on the 5' RACE reads. The repertoire consists of around 960,000 distinct CDR3 sequences, with roughly an eighth occurring once and the leading ten covering 1.5% to 2%. The CDR3 covers 15 residues. From germline, CDR1 is SGHRS and CDR2 YFSETQ. V trimming: 4 bases; J trimming: 5 bases; junction bases outside the gene matches: 8. These same data were also listed under a study on yellow fever vaccine responses in identical twins.

The specimen was PBMCs. The receptor's source is a woman aged 18-29 years in good health. The genes are TRBV5-1 and TRBJ2-5, with 10 bases fitting TRBD2. CDR3 in DNA: TGCGCCAGCAGCAAACTAGCGGGACCCAGGGAGACCCAGTACTTC. Its protein product is CASSKLAGPRETQYF.